This T cell receptor (beta chain) is from a study of T cell changes during pregnancy in multiple sclerosis. Clones were sequenced by immunoSEQ multiplex PCR, and TCRdb holds only the in-frame ones, with some missing. The profile covers 45,000 or so clones, with about 88% appearing a single time and about 5.4% taken by the ten largest. The V and J ends lost 6 bases and 9 bases, in that order; junction bases with no gene match: 7. CDR1 and CDR2 from the germline V gene are MDHEN and SYDVKM. CDR3 length: 14 amino acids. The input for sequencing was CD8+ T cells from peripheral blood mononuclear cells, taken after pregnancy. The receptor was derived from a female donor in good health, enrolled as a control in a pregnancy study. The J gene is TRBJ1-6, the V gene TRBV28; TRBD1 agrees at 8 bases. The CDR3 sequence: CASRSDREASPLHF. CDR3 in DNA: TGTGCCAGCAGATCGGACAGGGAGGCTTCACCCCTCCACTTT.